These 29 T cell receptor beta chains share one sample of origin, sequenced in a study of cytomegalovirus exposure and HLA in healthy donors. This PCR relied on a set of 60 Vbeta primers and 13 Jbeta primers. The assay was immunoSEQ multiplex PCR, and TCRdb's table has in-frame clones only and misses some. The data contain roughly 100,000 clones, roughly two thirds of them singletons. Sequenced material: PBMCs. The origin of the receptors is a man aged 25-40 years in good health and CMV-seronegative.

This clone was found once. The V gene is TRBV11-2, the J gene TRBJ1-2; weak D call: TRBD1 (5 bases). This CDR3 comprises 15 residues. Between the trimmed V and J ends, which lost 5 bases and 3 bases, there was a span of 16 bases. Germline lookup yields CDR1 SGHAT and CDR2 FQNNGV. CDR3 nucleotide sequence: TGTGCCAGCAGCCCGGTCCCAGGGTGGGACTATGGCTACACCTTC. The encoded protein is CASSPVPGWDYGYTF.

The chain has TRBV28 and TRBJ1-2; no reliable D call. The CDR3 consists of 15 residues. Germline V CDR1 and CDR2: MDHEN, SYDVKM. V was pared by 2 bases and J by 0 bases, with 10 bases between. Here the CDR3 DNA reads TGTGCCAGCAGTTTAGTCCGGGGATCTAACTATGGCTACACCTTC. Protein product: CASSLVRGSNYGYTF.

The chain employs TRBV19 and TRBJ2-2; 9 bases fit TRBD1. Germline V lookup: CDR1 LNHDA, CDR2 SQIVND (reference sequence). The J segment lost 4 bases and the V segment lost 2 bases, leaving 14 bases of the junction unmatched. This CDR3 contains 19 residues. The CDR3 here is CASSIKGRGPDRGTGELFF. In nucleotides, the CDR3 is TGTGCCAGTAGTATAAAGGGGAGAGGCCCGGACAGGGGCACCGGGGAGCTGTTTTTT.

The V and J genes are TRBV6-1 and TRBJ2-7; 9 positions agree with TRBD2. CDR3 length: 15 residues. V was pared by 0 bases and J by 3 bases, with 3 bases of the junction left unmatched. The germline gives CDR1 MNHNS, CDR2 SASEGT. CDR3 sequence: CASSEAQTSGYEQYF. For the CDR3, the DNA is TGTGCCAGCAGTGAAGCGCAGACTAGCGGCTACGAGCAGTACTTC.

The rearrangement joins TRBV6-6 to TRBJ2-5; D possibly corresponds to TRBD1 (5 bases). The CDR3 sequence is 16 residues long. The germline V gene encodes CDR1 MNHNY and CDR2 SVGAGI (reference sequence). Trimming left V 2 bases short and J 3 bases short, with 16 bases between. CDR3 nucleotides: TGTGCCAGCAGTTACCGCGGCAGGGTTTCCAAAGAGACCCAGTACTTC. Residues: CASSYRGRVSKETQYF.

This clone was seen a handful of times. V usage is TRBV29-1 and J usage is TRBJ1-1; D perhaps matches TRBD1 (5 bases). Trimming shortened V by 7 bases and J by 1 base, and 10 bases separated the two germline ends. Germline V gene lookup returns CDR1 SQVTM and CDR2 ANQGSEA. CDR3 length: 12 amino acids. DNA of the CDR3: TGCAGCGCCCGAAGGGGGAACACTGAAGCTTTCTTT. This gives the protein CSARRGNTEAFF.

The rearrangement uses TRBV5-4 and TRBJ2-7, with D perhaps TRBD2 (5 bases). The CDR3 is 15 amino acids. Per the germline V gene, CDR1 is SGHNT and CDR2 is YYREEE (reference sequence). V lost 4 bases to trimming and J lost 2 bases, with 16 bases between them. CDR3: CASSDQRGSTYEQYF. The CDR3 coding sequence is TGTGCCAGCAGCGACCAACGGGGTTCAACCTACGAGCAGTACTTC.

The rearrangement joins TRBV2 to TRBJ1-5; D is unresolved. Germline V gene lookup returns CDR1 SNHLY and CDR2 FYNNEI. The CDR3 runs to 13 residues. V was shortened by 3 bases and J by 7 bases, with 10 bases between the two germline ends. CDR3 sequence reads: CASSELGWQPQHF. The DNA of the CDR3 is TGTGCCAGCAGTGAGTTGGGCTGGCAGCCCCAGCATTTT.

This sequence joins TRBV7-8 and TRBJ2-1, with D perhaps matching TRBD2 (5 bases). V dropped 1 base and J dropped 0 bases, with 13 bases sitting between them. This CDR3 has 17 residues. Germline V gene data show CDR1 as SGHVS and CDR2 as FQNEAQ. CDR3 region: CASSLGAGGHSYNEQFF. CDR3 bases: TGTGCCAGCAGCTTAGGGGCGGGCGGGCACTCCTACAATGAGCAGTTCTTC.

V and J are TRBV5-8 and TRBJ1-2; no reliable D call. Trimming took off 0 bases at V and 3 bases at J, with 9 bases between the two ends. The CDR3 is 14 amino acids. Germline CDR1 SGHTS, CDR2 YDEGEE. The DNA for the CDR3 is TGTGCCAGCAGCTTGGTGAATGAGTACTATGGCTACACCTTC. Its protein is CASSLVNEYYGYTF. Looking up the rest from reference TRBV5-8 and TRBJ1-2 gives the full variable domain: EAGVTQSPTHLIKTRGQQATLRCSPISGHTSVYWYQQALGLGLQFLLWYDEGEERNRGNFPPRFSGRQFPNYSSELNVNALELEDSALYLCASSLVNEYYGYTFGSGTRLTVV.

This rearrangement joins TRBV5-6 to TRBJ2-1; 9 bases agree with TRBD2. Germline V gives CDR1 SGHDT, CDR2 YYEEEE. V dropped 1 base and J dropped 7; count of bases not matched to a gene: 12. The CDR3 runs 17 residues. The CDR3 nucleotides read TGTGCCAGCAGCTTGAGAAATTTGGCGGGAGGGGGGAATGAGCAGTTCTTC. Translation gives CASSLRNLAGGGNEQFF.

The chain recombines TRBV29-1 with TRBJ2-3; 10 bases match TRBD1. CDR1 and CDR2 from the germline V gene are SQVTM and ANQGSEA. This CDR3 contains 14 residues. Trimming removed 4 bases from V and 5 bases from J; junction bases left unmatched: 6. As DNA, the CDR3 is TGCAGCGTTGTGGGAGGACAGGGGGTAGATACGCAGTATTTT. This sequence encodes CSVVGGQGVDTQYF.

This clone appeared once. V usage is TRBV29-1 and J usage is TRBJ2-2; 11 bases are shared with TRBD2. The germline V gene encodes CDR1 SQVTM and CDR2 ANQGSEA. The CDR3 covers 16 residues. The ends lost 4 bases at V and 0 bases at J; junction bases unmatched: 4. The chain's CDR3 is CSVVGLAGANTGELFF. CDR3 coding DNA: TGCAGCGTTGTCGGACTAGCGGGTGCGAACACCGGGGAGCTGTTTTTT.

This clone was counted once. DNA for the CDR3: TGTGCCAGCAGCCAAGAGTCTAGCGGGAGTGTGAATGAGCAGTTCTTC. This encodes CASSQESSGSVNEQFF. The chain employs TRBV4-2 and TRBJ2-1; 10 positions match TRBD2. There are 16 residues in the CDR3. V lost 0 bases to trimming and J lost 7 bases; unmatched junction nucleotides: 6. The germline gives CDR1 LGHNA, CDR2 YNFKEQ.

V gene TRBV7-2 combines with J gene TRBJ2-1, with 11 bases matching TRBD2. The CDR3 runs to 15 residues. The trim removed 6 bases at V and 4 bases at J, leaving 5 bases unmatched. Germline-derived CDR1 and CDR2 are SGHTA and FQGNSA. CDR3 in amino acids: CASSFSGREYNEQFF. The CDR3 DNA reads as TGTGCCAGCAGTTTTAGCGGGAGGGAATACAATGAGCAGTTCTTC. Using reference TRBV7-2 and TRBJ2-1 for the parts outside the CDR3, the full variable domain is GAGVSQSPSNKVTEKGKDVELRCDPISGHTALYWYRQSLGQGLEFLIYFQGNSAPDKSGLPSDRFSAERTGGSVSTLTIQRTQQEDSAVYLCASSFSGREYNEQFFGPGTRLTVL.

The chain couples TRBV10-3 to TRBJ2-7; 7 bases agree with TRBD1. The CDR3 runs 14 residues. Per the germline V gene, CDR1 is ENHRY and CDR2 is SYGVKD. V lost 3 bases and J lost 3; bases outside the gene matches: 5. CDR3 in DNA: TGTGCCATCAGTGAACAGGGGCATGGCTACGAGCAGTACTTC. Protein sequence: CAISEQGHGYEQYF.

The chain has TRBV18 and TRBJ1-1; no clear D. V lost 3 bases, J lost 1 base, and 6 bases lay in between. The V gene's germline CDR1 is KGHSH and CDR2 LQKENI. This CDR3 is built from 13 residues. Here the CDR3 reads CASSPNGNTEAFF. The CDR3, as DNA: TGTGCCAGCTCACCGAACGGGAACACTGAAGCTTTCTTT.

The chain uses TRBV28 and TRBJ1-3; weak D call: TRBD1 (6 bases). V lost 6 bases to trimming and J lost 1 base, with 13 bases between them. The CDR3 runs to 15 residues. Germline V gives CDR1 MDHEN, CDR2 SYDVKM. CDR3 sequence: CASRNPGVSGNTIYF. CDR3 DNA sequence: TGTGCCAGCAGAAACCCAGGGGTTTCTGGAAACACCATATATTTT.

This clone has a single count. The chain recombines TRBV5-1 with TRBJ2-3; D is perhaps TRBD2 (6 bases). Germline V gene sequence: CDR1 SGHRS, CDR2 YFSETQ. The V gene lost 7 bases and the J gene lost 3 bases, with 15 bases spanning the gap. This CDR3 comprises 14 residues. The CDR3 sequence is CASGTGVWTDTQYF. CDR3 sequence (DNA): TGCGCCAGCGGTACGGGAGTGTGGACAGATACGCAGTATTTT.

This clone was detected a few times. The chain joins TRBV27 to TRBJ2-1, with TRBD2 as a possible D gene (5 bases). Trimming pared 3 bases from V and 6 bases from J, leaving 15 bases between. Germline V gene sequence: CDR1 MNHEY, CDR2 SMNVEV (reference sequence). This CDR3 spans 15 amino acids. The CDR3 loop reads CASSFEGLRTNEQFF. The CDR3 nucleotides are TGTGCCAGCAGTTTCGAGGGTCTACGCACCAATGAGCAGTTCTTC.

There are a few counts of this clone. The V call is TRBV5-5, the J call TRBJ1-1; D is undetermined. This CDR3 is built from 12 residues. V gave up 4 bases and J gave up 8 bases, with 12 bases separating them. Germline V gene data show CDR1 as SGHKS and CDR2 as YYEKEE (reference sequence). CDR3 amino acids: CASSKSAGEAFF. The CDR3 bases are TGTGCCAGCAGCAAATCCGCGGGGGAAGCTTTCTTT.

The CDR3 is CSVAGTALRGANVLTF. CDR3 sequence (DNA): TGCAGCGTTGCCGGGACAGCTCTAAGAGGGGCCAACGTCCTGACTTTC. V usage is TRBV29-1 and J usage is TRBJ2-6; 7 bases match TRBD1. The V segment lost 4 bases and the J segment 4 bases; nucleotides outside the gene matches: 10. The CDR3 spans 16 residues. CDR1 and CDR2 (germline): SQVTM, ANQGSEA.

This rearrangement joins TRBV19 to TRBJ2-3, with D unclear. Trimming removed 4 bases at V and 3 bases at J, with 14 bases between. The CDR3 loop spans 15 amino acids. CDR1 and CDR2 from the germline V gene are LNHDA and SQIVND (reference sequence). The CDR3 bases are TGTGCCAGTAGTACCACTGGTCGCTCGACAGATACGCAGTATTTT. Translating it yields CASSTTGRSTDTQYF. Full variable domain (outside the CDR3, taken from reference TRBV19 and TRBJ2-3): DGGITQSPKYLFRKEGQNVTLSCEQNLNHDAMYWYRQDPGQGLRLIYYSQIVNDFQKGDIAEGYSVSREKKESFPLTVTSAQKNPTAFYLCASSTTGRSTDTQYFGPGTRLTVL.

The chain's CDR3 is CASGTSSSYEQYF. CDR3 DNA: TGTGCCAGCGGGACTAGCAGCTCCTACGAGCAGTACTTC. This chain joins TRBV11-2 and TRBJ2-7, with 9 bases fitting TRBD2. CDR3 length: 13 amino acids. The germline V gene has CDR1 SGHAT and CDR2 FQNNGV. V was pared by 8 bases and J by 0 bases, with 2 bases of the junction left unmatched. Looking up the rest from reference TRBV11-2 and TRBJ2-7 gives the full variable domain: EAGVAQSPRYKIIEKRQSVAFWCNPISGHATLYWYQQILGQGPKLLIQFQNNGVVDDSQLPKDRFSAERLKGVDSTLKIQPAKLEDSAVYLCASGTSSSYEQYFGPGTRLTVT.

This clone has a handful of counts. Distinct nucleotide sequences in the sample also encode this CDR3. DNA of the CDR3: TGTGCCAGCAGTTTACAGGGCACAGATACGCAGTATTTT. Translating gives CASSLQGTDTQYF. The chain employs TRBV28 and TRBJ2-3; no clear D. V was pared by 2 bases and J by 1 base, with 4 bases between. In germline, CDR1 is MDHEN, CDR2 SYDVKM. CDR3 length: 13 residues.

The chain uses TRBV5-5 and TRBJ2-1, with TRBD2 matching over 10 bases. The length of the CDR3 is 16 residues. Germline V lookup: CDR1 SGHKS, CDR2 YYEKEE (reference sequence). Losses at the gene ends were 4 bases for V and 4 bases for J; bases not matched to a gene: 8. CDR3 nucleotide sequence: TGTGCCAGCAGCCCCGGGGGTAGCGGGGGGTACAATGAGCAGTTCTTC. This gives the protein CASSPGGSGGYNEQFF. Full variable domain (rest looked up from reference TRBV5-5 and TRBJ2-1): DAGVTQSPTHLIKTRGQQVTLRCSPISGHKSVSWYQQVLGQGPQFIFQYYEKEERGRGNFPDRFSARQFPNYSSELNVNALLLGDSALYLCASSPGGSGGYNEQFFGPGTRLTVL.

This clone was seen more than once but under ten times. This chain joins TRBV7-6 and TRBJ1-1; no firm D call. Germline loops: CDR1 SGHVS, CDR2 FNYEAQ. V lost 5 bases to trimming and J lost 2 bases, with 12 bases between them. The CDR3 has 14 amino acids. CDR3: CASSPTGINTEAFF. The CDR3 DNA reads as TGTGCCAGCAGCCCAACGGGGATTAACACTGAAGCTTTCTTT.

This chain uses TRBV19 with TRBJ2-2; 7 nucleotides line up with TRBD2. V lost 1 base to trimming and J lost 0 bases; unmatched junction nucleotides: 5. Germline assignment: CDR1 LNHDA and CDR2 SQIVND (reference sequence). The CDR3 is made up of 17 amino acids. CDR3 DNA sequence: TGTGCCAGTAGTATAGCGGGGGGAACTACGAACACCGGGGAGCTGTTTTTT. The encoded protein is CASSIAGGTTNTGELFF.

The chain employs TRBV7-9 and TRBJ2-7; D gene unclear. The CDR3 length is 16 residues. The ends were cut back, 0 bases at V and 3 bases at J, with 15 bases in the middle. Germline V gives CDR1 SEHNR, CDR2 FQNEAQ (reference sequence). The CDR3 coding sequence is TGTGCCAGCAGCTTAGCGGCAGACTCCGGCGGCTACGAGCAGTACTTC. Translated, it gives CASSLAADSGGYEQYF.